This T cell receptor beta chain was identified in a study of metastatic and nonmetastatic thyroid tumors. TCRdb re-processed the PCR reads through MiXCR. The sample shows 35,000 to 50,000 clones, less than 15% of them seen only once. This clone has at least ten counts. Ahead of thyroid surgery, no patient had received treatment of any kind. This sequence originates from a female donor with papillary thyroid cancer or a benign thyroid nodule (not recorded which). Some clones in this sample may be carry-over from other donors' samples. Sequenced input: blood.

CDR3 loop: CASAPGSGRTDTQYF. In DNA form, the CDR3 reads TGCGCCAGCGCCCCCGGCAGCGGGAGGACAGATACGCAGTATTTT. The V and J genes are TRBV10-1 and TRBJ2-3, with 9 positions matching TRBD2. V trimming: 8 bases; J trimming: 3 bases; junction bases outside the gene matches: 9. The CDR3 is made up of 15 amino acids. Germline assignment: CDR1 WNHNN and CDR2 SYGVQD (reference sequence).